This TCR beta chain is from a study of shared clonotypes between healthy human individuals. Method: immunoSEQ multiplex PCR; TCRdb's copy keeps in-frame clones and lacks some. Here the sample spans about 1.4 million clones, around 97% being singletons. The V and J ends lost 2 bases and 10 bases respectively, with 11 bases between them. This CDR3 is built from 12 residues. Germline CDR1 MRHNA, CDR2 SNTAGT. The gene calls are TRBV6-4 and TRBJ1-1; D is unresolved. Sequenced material: naive CD4+ T cells sorted from blood. As to subset: CD45RA+ positively selected. The sequence came from a man younger than 45 in good health. CDR3: CASSDGGRRAFF. The CDR3 DNA reads as TGTGCCAGCAGTGACGGTGGTAGGCGAGCTTTCTTT.